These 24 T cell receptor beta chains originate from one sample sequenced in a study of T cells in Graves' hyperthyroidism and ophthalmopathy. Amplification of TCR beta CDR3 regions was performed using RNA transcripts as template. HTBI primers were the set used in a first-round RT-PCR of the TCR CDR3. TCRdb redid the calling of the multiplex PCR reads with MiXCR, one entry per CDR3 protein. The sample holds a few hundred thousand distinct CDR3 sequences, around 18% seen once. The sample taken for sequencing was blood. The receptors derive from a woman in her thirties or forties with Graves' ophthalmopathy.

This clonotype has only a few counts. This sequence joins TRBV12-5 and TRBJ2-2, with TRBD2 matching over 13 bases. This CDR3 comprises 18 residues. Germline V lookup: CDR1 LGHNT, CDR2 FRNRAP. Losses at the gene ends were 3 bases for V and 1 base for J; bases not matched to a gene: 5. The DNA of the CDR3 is TGTGCTAGTGGTTTACTAGCGGGAGGGCCCCTGAACACCGGGGAGCTGTTTTTT. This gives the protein CASGLLAGGPLNTGELFF.

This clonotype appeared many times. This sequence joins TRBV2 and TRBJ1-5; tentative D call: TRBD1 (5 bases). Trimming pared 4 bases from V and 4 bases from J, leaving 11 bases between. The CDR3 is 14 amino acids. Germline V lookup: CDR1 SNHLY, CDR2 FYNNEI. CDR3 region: CASSVRGDNQPQHF. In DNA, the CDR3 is TGTGCCAGCAGTGTAAGAGGGGATAATCAGCCCCAGCATTTT. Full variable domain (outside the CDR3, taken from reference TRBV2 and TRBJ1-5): EPEVTQTPSHQVTQMGQEVILRCVPISNHLYFYWYRQILGQKVEFLVSFYNNEISEKSEIFDDQFSVERPDGSNFTLKIRSTKLEDSAMYFCASSVRGDNQPQHFGDGTRLSIL.

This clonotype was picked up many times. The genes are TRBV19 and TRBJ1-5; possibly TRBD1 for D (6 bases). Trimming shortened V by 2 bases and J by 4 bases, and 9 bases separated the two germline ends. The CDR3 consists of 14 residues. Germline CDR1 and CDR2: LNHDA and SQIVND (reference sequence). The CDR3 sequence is CASSIPGANQPQHF. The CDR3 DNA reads TGTGCCAGTAGTATACCGGGGGCGAATCAGCCCCAGCATTTT.

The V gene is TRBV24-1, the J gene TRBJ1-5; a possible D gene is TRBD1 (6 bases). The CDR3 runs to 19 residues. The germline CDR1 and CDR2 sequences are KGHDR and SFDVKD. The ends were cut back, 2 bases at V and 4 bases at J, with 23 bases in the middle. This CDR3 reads CATSDSSGHLPFGNQPQHF. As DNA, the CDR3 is TGTGCCACCAGTGATTCATCGGGACACCTACCTTTTGGAAATCAGCCCCAGCATTTT.

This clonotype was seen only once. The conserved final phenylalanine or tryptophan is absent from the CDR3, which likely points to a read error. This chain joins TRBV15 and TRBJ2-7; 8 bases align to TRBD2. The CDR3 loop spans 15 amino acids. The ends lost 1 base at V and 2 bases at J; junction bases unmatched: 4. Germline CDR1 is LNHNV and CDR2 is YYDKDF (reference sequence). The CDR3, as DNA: TGTGCCACCAGCAGAGTGGTAGCGGGACCCTACGAGCAGTACCTC. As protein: CATSRVVAGPYEQYL.

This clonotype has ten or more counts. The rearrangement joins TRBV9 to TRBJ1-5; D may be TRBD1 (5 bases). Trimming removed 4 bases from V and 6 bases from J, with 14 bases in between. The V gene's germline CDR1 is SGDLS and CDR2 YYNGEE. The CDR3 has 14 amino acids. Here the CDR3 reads CASSPDGGSQPQHF. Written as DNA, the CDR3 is TGTGCCAGCAGCCCAGATGGGGGGAGTCAGCCCCAGCATTTT.

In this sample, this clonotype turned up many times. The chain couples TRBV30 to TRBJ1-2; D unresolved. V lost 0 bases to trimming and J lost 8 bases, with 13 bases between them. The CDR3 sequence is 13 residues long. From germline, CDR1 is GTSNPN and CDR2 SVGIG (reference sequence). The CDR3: CAWSVLRDQGYTF. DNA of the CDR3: TGTGCCTGGAGTGTTTTACGGGATCAGGGCTACACCTTC. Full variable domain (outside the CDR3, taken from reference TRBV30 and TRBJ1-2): SQTIHQWPATLVQPVGSPLSLECTVEGTSNPNLYWYRQAAGRGLQLLFYSVGIGQISSEVPQNLSASRPQDRQFILSSKKLLLSDSGFYLCAWSVLRDQGYTFGSGTRLTVV.

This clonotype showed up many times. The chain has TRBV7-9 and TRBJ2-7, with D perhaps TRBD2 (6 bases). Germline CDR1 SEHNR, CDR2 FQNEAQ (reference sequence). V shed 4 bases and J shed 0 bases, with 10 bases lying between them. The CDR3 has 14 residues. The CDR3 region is CASSSGLPSYEQYF. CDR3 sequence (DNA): TGTGCCAGCAGCTCGGGACTGCCCTCCTACGAGCAGTACTTC.

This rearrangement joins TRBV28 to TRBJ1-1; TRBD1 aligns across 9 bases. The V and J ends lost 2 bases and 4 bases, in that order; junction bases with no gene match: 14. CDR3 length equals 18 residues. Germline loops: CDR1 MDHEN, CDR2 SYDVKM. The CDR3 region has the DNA TGTGCCAGCAGTTTAGGGCCCGGGACAGGGCCTTCGGGCACTGAAGCTTTCTTT. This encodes CASSLGPGTGPSGTEAFF.

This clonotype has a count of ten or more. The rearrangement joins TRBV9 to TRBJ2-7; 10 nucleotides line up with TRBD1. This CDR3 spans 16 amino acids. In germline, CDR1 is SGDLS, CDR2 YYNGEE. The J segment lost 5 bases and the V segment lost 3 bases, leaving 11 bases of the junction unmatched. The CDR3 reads CASSAGGTGEFHEQYF. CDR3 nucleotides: TGTGCCAGCAGCGCCGGGGGGACAGGGGAGTTCCACGAGCAGTACTTC.

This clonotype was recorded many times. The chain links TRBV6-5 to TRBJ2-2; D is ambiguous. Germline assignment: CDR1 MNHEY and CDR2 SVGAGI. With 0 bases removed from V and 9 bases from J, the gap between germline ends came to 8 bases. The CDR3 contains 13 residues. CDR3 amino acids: CASSYSTLRELFF. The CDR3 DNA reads TGTGCCAGCAGTTACTCGACGCTCCGGGAGCTGTTTTTT.

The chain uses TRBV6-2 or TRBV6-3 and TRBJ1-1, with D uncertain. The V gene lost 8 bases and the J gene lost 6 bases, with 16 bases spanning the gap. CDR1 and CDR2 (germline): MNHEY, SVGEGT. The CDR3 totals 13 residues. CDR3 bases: TGTGCCAGCTCACCAAGCAGCCGCGCTGAAGCTTTCTTT. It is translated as CASSPSSRAEAFF.

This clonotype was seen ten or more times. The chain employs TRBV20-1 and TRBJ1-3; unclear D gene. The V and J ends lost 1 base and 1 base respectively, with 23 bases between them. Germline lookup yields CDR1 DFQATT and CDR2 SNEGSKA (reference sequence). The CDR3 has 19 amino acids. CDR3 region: CSARVGTAGMRRSGNTIYF. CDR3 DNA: TGCAGTGCTAGAGTCGGCACAGCGGGGATGCGGAGGTCTGGAAACACCATATATTTT.

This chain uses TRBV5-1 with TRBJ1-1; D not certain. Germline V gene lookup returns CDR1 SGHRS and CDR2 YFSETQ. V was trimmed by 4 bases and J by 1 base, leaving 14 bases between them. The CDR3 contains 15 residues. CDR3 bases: TGCGCCAGCAGCCCGACGGCCTCCGGGAACACTGAAGCTTTCTTT. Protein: CASSPTASGNTEAFF.

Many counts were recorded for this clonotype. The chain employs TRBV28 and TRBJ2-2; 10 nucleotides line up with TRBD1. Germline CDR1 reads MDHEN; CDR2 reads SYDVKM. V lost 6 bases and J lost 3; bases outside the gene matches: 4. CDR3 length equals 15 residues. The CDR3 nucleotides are TGTGCCAGCAGGTGGGGGACAGGGGACACCGGGGAGCTGTTTTTT. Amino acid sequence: CASRWGTGDTGELFF.

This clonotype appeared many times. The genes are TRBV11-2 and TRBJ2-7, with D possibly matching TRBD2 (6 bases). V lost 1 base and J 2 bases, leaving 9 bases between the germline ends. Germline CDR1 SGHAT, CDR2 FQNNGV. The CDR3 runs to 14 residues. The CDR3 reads CASSLGGVAYEQYF. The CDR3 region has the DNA TGTGCCAGCAGCTTAGGCGGGGTTGCCTACGAGCAGTACTTC.

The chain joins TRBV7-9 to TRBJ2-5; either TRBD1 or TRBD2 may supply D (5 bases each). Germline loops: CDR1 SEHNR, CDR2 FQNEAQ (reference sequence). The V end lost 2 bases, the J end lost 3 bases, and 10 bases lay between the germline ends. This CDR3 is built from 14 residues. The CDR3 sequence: CASSLWMGEETQYF. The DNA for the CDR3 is TGTGCCAGCAGCTTATGGATGGGGGAAGAGACCCAGTACTTC.

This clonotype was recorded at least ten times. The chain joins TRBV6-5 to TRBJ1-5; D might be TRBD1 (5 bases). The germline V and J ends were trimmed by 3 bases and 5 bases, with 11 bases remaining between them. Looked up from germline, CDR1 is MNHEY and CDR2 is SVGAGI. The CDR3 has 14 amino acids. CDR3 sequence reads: CASSYRRDHQPQHF. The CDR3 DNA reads TGTGCCAGCAGTTATCGCAGGGACCATCAGCCCCAGCATTTT.

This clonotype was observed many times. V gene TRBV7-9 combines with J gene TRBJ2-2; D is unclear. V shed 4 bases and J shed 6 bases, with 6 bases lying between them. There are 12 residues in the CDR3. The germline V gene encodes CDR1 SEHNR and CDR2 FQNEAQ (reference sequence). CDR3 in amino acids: CASSSYPGELFF. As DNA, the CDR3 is TGTGCCAGCAGCTCGTACCCCGGGGAGCTGTTTTTT.

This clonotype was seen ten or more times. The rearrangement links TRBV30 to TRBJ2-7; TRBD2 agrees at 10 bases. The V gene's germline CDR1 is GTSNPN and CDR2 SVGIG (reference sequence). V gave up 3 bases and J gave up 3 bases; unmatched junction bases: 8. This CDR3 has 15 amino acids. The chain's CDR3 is CAWSPRGTSVYEQYF. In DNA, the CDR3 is TGTGCCTGGAGCCCACGGGGGACTAGCGTCTACGAGCAGTACTTC.

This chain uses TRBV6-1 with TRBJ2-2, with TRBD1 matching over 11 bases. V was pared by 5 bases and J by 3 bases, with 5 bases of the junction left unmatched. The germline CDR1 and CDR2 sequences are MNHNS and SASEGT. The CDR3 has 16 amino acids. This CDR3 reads CASSTRDRGYTGELFF. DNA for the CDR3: TGTGCCAGCAGTACCCGGGACAGGGGGTACACCGGGGAGCTGTTTTTT.

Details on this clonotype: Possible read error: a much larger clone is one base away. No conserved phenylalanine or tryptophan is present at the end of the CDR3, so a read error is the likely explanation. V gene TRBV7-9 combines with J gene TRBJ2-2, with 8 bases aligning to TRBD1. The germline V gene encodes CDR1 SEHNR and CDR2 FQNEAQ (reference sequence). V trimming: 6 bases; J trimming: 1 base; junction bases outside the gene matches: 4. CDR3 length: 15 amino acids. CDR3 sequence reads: CASRQTGVNTGELFV. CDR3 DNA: TGTGCCAGCAGACAGACAGGGGTGAACACCGGGGAGCTGTTTGTT.

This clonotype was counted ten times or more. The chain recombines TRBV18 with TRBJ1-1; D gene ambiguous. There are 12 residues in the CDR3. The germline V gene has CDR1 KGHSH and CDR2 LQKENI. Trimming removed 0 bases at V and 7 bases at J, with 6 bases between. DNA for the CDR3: TGTGCCAGCTCACCACCGACAAGTGAAGCTTTCTTT. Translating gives CASSPPTSEAFF.

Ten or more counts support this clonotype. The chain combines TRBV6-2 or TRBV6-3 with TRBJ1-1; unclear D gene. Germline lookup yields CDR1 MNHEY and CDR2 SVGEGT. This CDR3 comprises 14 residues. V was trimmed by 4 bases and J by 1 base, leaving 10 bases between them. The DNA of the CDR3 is TGTGCCAGCAGTTCCACTGACTCGAACACTGAAGCTTTCTTT. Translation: CASSSTDSNTEAFF.